The following is a TCR beta chain sequence with its context. The CDR3 consists of 14 residues. V was pared by 2 bases and J by 5 bases, with 13 bases between. Looked up from germline, CDR1 is ENHRY and CDR2 is SYGVKD. This record belongs to a study of radiation and T cells in renal cell carcinoma. Clones were sequenced by immunoSEQ multiplex PCR, and TCRdb holds only the in-frame ones, with some missing. The data hold 50,000 to 70,000 clones, with over 60% observed a single time. The time point here: blood 4 weeks post-SBRT, at nephrectomy. Treatment noted: 15 Gy SBRT to primary tumor, nephrectomy 4 weeks later. After SBRT, blood was collected at 2 and 4 weeks, plus baseline.

Sequenced here: blood, sampled from a patient whose treatment included radiotherapy and nephrectomy. The J gene is TRBJ2-7, the V gene TRBV10-3; D unresolved. The receptor's source is a man aged 55 to 69 with renal cell carcinoma. The CDR3, as DNA: TGTGCCATCAGTGAGAGTGGACCAACCCACGAGCAGTACGTC. It is translated as CAISESGPTHEQYV.